A single sample gave rise to the 30 T cell receptor beta chains below, sequenced in a study of blood T cell repertoires in COVID-19 (TCRdb year 2020). The library was obtained by the immunoSEQ multiplex PCR assay. This is the immuneACCESS table as TCRdb keeps it, with only in-frame sequences that have V and J called. A part of the clones is gone; compared with another copy, unresolved V genes explain less than half, and the rest is unexplained. This sample lists 300,000 to 400,000 clones; roughly 85% were detected once. The leading ten clones occupy 7.2% of the sample. Sample: peripheral blood. These receptors all come from a human donor in a cohort sampled during active COVID-19.

The chain combines TRBV19 with TRBJ1-1; unclear D gene. The CDR3 is 13 residues long. CDR1 is LNHDA, CDR2 SQIVND, per germline (reference sequence). Between the trimmed V and J ends, which lost 6 bases and 5 bases, there was a span of 13 bases. CDR3 in amino acids: CASRYGSWTEAFF. The CDR3 DNA is TGTGCCAGTAGATACGGGTCATGGACTGAAGCTTTCTTT.

V gene TRBV7-8 combines with J gene TRBJ1-1; 8 nucleotides agree with TRBD1. The CDR3 length is 16 residues. Germline CDR1 reads SGHVS; CDR2 reads FQNEAQ. V shed 2 bases, J shed 1 base, and the junction held 6 bases outside the gene matches. CDR3 DNA: TGTGCCAGCAGCTTACTTACCGGGACAGGGAACACTGAAGCTTTCTTT. Residues: CASSLLTGTGNTEAFF.

J is TRBJ1-1 and V is TRBV9, with D hard to call. Trimming removed 0 bases at V and 6 bases at J, with 9 bases between. This CDR3 comprises 13 residues. Germline V CDR1 and CDR2: SGDLS, YYNGEE. Here the CDR3 DNA reads TGTGCCAGCAGCGTAGGGGCAGGCCCTGAAGCTTTCTTT. Translated: CASSVGAGPEAFF. Full variable domain (rest looked up from reference TRBV9 and TRBJ1-1): DSGVTQTPKHLITATGQRVTLRCSPRSGDLSVYWYQQSLDQGLQFLIQYYNGEERAKGNILERFSAQQFPDLHSELNLSSLELGDSALYFCASSVGAGPEAFFGQGTRLTVV.

V usage is TRBV6-5 and J usage is TRBJ2-7; 9 nucleotides line up with TRBD1. Trimming removed 6 bases from V and 6 bases from J; junction bases left unmatched: 9. Germline lookup yields CDR1 MNHEY and CDR2 SVGAGI. The CDR3 has 14 amino acids. The CDR3 loop is CASRGTGRYGEQYF. In DNA, the CDR3 is TGTGCCAGCAGAGGGACAGGGAGGTATGGCGAGCAGTACTTC.

The chain couples TRBV18 to TRBJ2-7; D is perhaps TRBD2 (6 bases). In germline, CDR1 is KGHSH, CDR2 LQKENI. The germline V and J ends were trimmed by 3 bases and 0 bases, with 9 bases remaining between them. The CDR3 loop spans 14 amino acids. CDR3 region: CASSPLGGSYEQYF. The CDR3 DNA sequence: TGTGCCAGCTCACCTCTGGGGGGCTCCTACGAGCAGTACTTC.

The chain employs TRBV12-3 or TRBV12-4 and TRBJ2-1, with a tentative D call TRBD1 (6 bases). The CDR3 is 12 amino acids. V shed 5 bases and J shed 6 bases, with 8 bases lying between them. CDR3 DNA sequence: TGTGCCAGCAGTGGGGGCGCCAATGAGCAGTTCTTC. It specifies CASSGGANEQFF.

The rearrangement uses TRBV5-6 and TRBJ2-6, with a possible D match to TRBD1 (5 bases). Germline lookup yields CDR1 SGHDT and CDR2 YYEEEE. Trimming pared 4 bases from V and 1 base from J, leaving 12 bases between. This CDR3 spans 16 amino acids. The CDR3 sequence: CASSTVRVSGANVLTF. The CDR3 DNA sequence: TGTGCCAGCAGCACAGTCAGGGTGTCTGGGGCCAACGTCCTGACTTTC.

With respect to this clone: The sample holds other DNA sequences that translate to the same CDR3. This rearrangement joins TRBV18 to TRBJ1-1; D ambiguous. V lost 6 bases and J lost 2, with 13 bases in between. This CDR3 contains 14 residues. Per germline, CDR1 KGHSH and CDR2 LQKENI. CDR3 loop: CASSPTGGNTEAFF. The CDR3 DNA reads TGTGCCAGCTCCCCCACCGGCGGAAACACTGAAGCTTTCTTT. Variable domain in full (rest from reference TRBV18 and TRBJ1-1): NAGVMQNPRHLVRRRGQEARLRCSPMKGHSHVYWYRQLPEEGLKFMVYLQKENIIDESGMPKERFSAEFPKEGPSILRIQQVVRGDSAAYFCASSPTGGNTEAFFGQGTRLTVV.

This rearrangement joins TRBV6-6 to TRBJ1-6, with D uncertain. The CDR3 is 12 amino acids. Trimming shortened V by 7 bases and J by 8 bases, and 9 bases separated the two germline ends. From germline, CDR1 is MNHNY and CDR2 SVGAGI (reference sequence). The CDR3 protein is CASTLGDSPLHF. CDR3 bases: TGTGCCAGCACCCTCGGGGATTCACCCCTCCACTTT.

This chain connects TRBV3-1 (or the pseudogene TRBV3-2) to TRBJ1-1; no reliable D call. CDR3 size: 16 residues. Germline lookup yields CDR1 LGHDT and CDR2 YNNKEL (reference sequence). V was trimmed by 2 bases and J by 0 bases, leaving 13 bases between them. CDR3 in amino acids: CASSQSPQEMNTEAFF. As DNA, the CDR3 is TGTGCCAGCAGCCAATCCCCTCAGGAAATGAACACTGAAGCTTTCTTT.

The J gene is TRBJ2-3, the V gene TRBV24-1; 9 bases line up with TRBD2. The CDR3 sequence is 15 residues long. Germline loops: CDR1 KGHDR, CDR2 SFDVKD. V was clipped by 7 bases and J by 3 bases; unmatched bases: 7. CDR3 in amino acids: CATSLPGLATDTQYF. CDR3 coding DNA: TGTGCCACCAGCCTCCCGGGACTAGCTACAGATACGCAGTATTTT.

A single count supports this clone. The chain combines TRBV5-1 with TRBJ1-2, with 7 bases fitting TRBD1. V lost 2 bases, J lost 6 bases, and 7 bases stayed unmatched. The CDR3 is made up of 14 amino acids. Per the germline V gene, CDR1 is SGHRS and CDR2 is YFSETQ. The CDR3 here is CASSFGDDRDGYTF. CDR3 nucleotide sequence: TGCGCCAGCAGCTTTGGGGATGACAGGGATGGCTACACCTTC.

This chain connects TRBV3-1 (or the pseudogene TRBV3-2) to TRBJ1-6, with a tentative D call TRBD1 (6 bases). The germline gives CDR1 LGHDT, CDR2 YNNKEL (reference sequence). The V and J ends lost 2 bases and 9 bases respectively, with 14 bases between them. The CDR3 covers 15 residues. The CDR3 sequence: CASSQNPNRVSPLHF. The CDR3 coding sequence is TGTGCCAGCAGCCAAAACCCAAACAGGGTTTCACCCCTCCACTTT.

This chain links TRBV30 with TRBJ1-2; TRBD1 agrees at 9 bases. Unmatched junction bases numbered 6, after V lost 7 bases and J lost 6 bases. This CDR3 comprises 12 residues. CDR1 and CDR2 (germline): GTSNPN, SVGIG (reference sequence). DNA of the CDR3: TGTGCCTACCGGGACAGGGAAGATGGCTACACCTTC. It is translated as CAYRDREDGYTF.

The chain carries TRBV24-1 and TRBJ2-2, with TRBD1 as a possible D gene (5 bases). Germline lookup yields CDR1 KGHDR and CDR2 SFDVKD. Trimming took 4 bases from V and 3 from J, leaving 17 bases between them. CDR3 length equals 17 residues. The CDR3 reads CATSDSLAGPDTGELFF. The CDR3 nucleotides read TGTGCCACCAGTGACTCTCTGGCAGGGCCAGACACCGGGGAGCTGTTTTTT.

The chain has TRBV2 and TRBJ2-5; possible D gene TRBD1, 6 bases. Looked up from germline, CDR1 is SNHLY and CDR2 is FYNNEI. Trimming shortened V by 5 bases and J by 5 bases, and 12 bases separated the two germline ends. This CDR3 has 13 residues. The CDR3: CASSLDSRETQYF. CDR3 in DNA: TGTGCCAGCAGTCTGGACAGTCGGGAGACCCAGTACTTC.

The genes are TRBV7-9 and TRBJ2-4; D might be TRBD1 (6 bases). Germline V gene data show CDR1 as SEHNR and CDR2 as FQNEAQ (reference sequence). This CDR3 spans 16 amino acids. V was cut by 5 bases and J by 0 bases, with 14 bases left in between. The CDR3 nucleotides read TGTGCCAGCAGCCCAAGTACAGGGATAGCCAAAAACATTCAGTACTTC. Translated, it gives CASSPSTGIAKNIQYF. The full variable domain, in which reference TRBV7-9 and TRBJ2-4 provide the parts outside the CDR3, is DTGVSQNPRHKITKRGQNVTFRCDPISEHNRLYWYRQTLGQGPEFLTYFQNEAQLEKSRLLSDRFSAERPKGSFSTLEIQRTEQGDSAMYLCASSPSTGIAKNIQYFGAGTRLSVL.

This clone was observed once. The DNA for the CDR3 is TGTGCCAGCAAGGCAGGGGGCGCTGGGGCTTTCTTT. The encoded protein is CASKAGGAGAFF. This rearrangement joins TRBV12-3 or TRBV12-4 to TRBJ1-1; 8 bases fit TRBD1. The CDR3 is 12 residues long. J gave up 11 bases and V 7 bases, and 9 bases lay outside the gene matches.

The chain links TRBV6-1 to TRBJ2-7, with a weak D call TRBD2 (5 bases). The length of the CDR3 is 13 residues. Germline V gene sequence: CDR1 MNHNS, CDR2 SASEGT. V dropped 2 bases and J dropped 2 bases, with 7 bases sitting between them. The CDR3 DNA sequence: TGTGCCAGCAGTGAATCGGGGACCTACGAGCAGTACTTC. It is translated as CASSESGTYEQYF.

The CDR3, as DNA: TGTGCCAGTACCGATCGGGAAGGCTACACCTTC. This encodes CASTDREGYTF. This sequence joins TRBV19 and TRBJ1-2; D is unresolved. V lost 7 bases, J lost 8 bases, and 11 bases lay in between. The CDR3 has 11 amino acids. Germline CDR1 is LNHDA and CDR2 is SQIVND (reference sequence).

This clone was seen a single time. The V gene is TRBV12-3 or TRBV12-4, the J gene TRBJ1-5; perhaps TRBD1 as D (5 bases). Trimming shortened V by 3 bases and J by 9 bases, and 9 bases separated the two germline ends. The CDR3 consists of 12 residues. CDR3 region: CASSFPGRPQHF. The CDR3 region has the DNA TGTGCCAGCAGTTTCCCAGGGCGGCCCCAGCATTTT.

V is TRBV25-1 and J is TRBJ1-2; TRBD1 matches 8 bases. CDR3 length: 14 amino acids. Germline V gene lookup returns CDR1 MGHDK and CDR2 SYGVNS. Trimming at V came to 8 bases and at J to 8 bases, leaving 13 bases not matched to a gene. In nucleotides, the CDR3 is TGTGCCAGCCCCAAACAGGGGGGACTAACGGGCTACACCTTC. Protein sequence: CASPKQGGLTGYTF.

The genes are TRBV11-1 and TRBJ1-2; 7 bases are shared with TRBD1. Germline V CDR1 and CDR2: SGHAT, FQDESV (reference sequence). The V gene end was trimmed by 3 bases and the J gene end by 0 bases; junction bases not matched to a gene: 1. The length of the CDR3 is 14 residues. CDR3 bases: TGTGCCAGCAGCTTGCAGGGGGCTAACTATGGCTACACCTTC. This gives the protein CASSLQGANYGYTF.

The V call is TRBV6-5, the J call TRBJ2-1; tentative D call: TRBD2 (6 bases). The V end lost 8 bases, the J end lost 7 bases, and 15 bases lay between the germline ends. This CDR3 comprises 13 residues. Germline CDR1 and CDR2: MNHEY and SVGAGI. CDR3 DNA sequence: TGTGCCAGCCGCGGGACTCACAAAAATGAGCAGTTCTTC. It is translated as CASRGTHKNEQFF.

This clone showed up just a few times. The chain employs TRBV5-5 and TRBJ1-1; a weak D match, TRBD1 (6 bases). Germline V gives CDR1 SGHKS, CDR2 YYEKEE (reference sequence). V lost 0 bases, J lost 12 bases, and 18 bases lay in between. The CDR3 contains 14 residues. Here the CDR3 reads CASSLAGSGTYTFF. The CDR3 DNA reads TGTGCCAGCAGCTTGGCGGGCTCCGGGACATATACTTTCTTT.

The chain joins TRBV5-6 to TRBJ1-2; maybe TRBD1 (5 bases). CDR3 size: 14 residues. Germline CDR1 reads SGHDT; CDR2 reads YYEEEE. The ends were cut back, 1 base at V and 4 bases at J, with 11 bases in the middle. The CDR3 DNA reads TGTGCCAGCAGCTTGACAGGCGAGAGCTATGGCTACACCTTC. Protein sequence: CASSLTGESYGYTF.

This sequence joins TRBV24-1 and TRBJ1-4; no clear D gene. V was trimmed by 1 base and J by 4 bases, leaving 9 bases between them. Looked up from germline, CDR1 is KGHDR and CDR2 is SFDVKD. CDR3 size: 15 residues. The CDR3 region is CATSDFRRNNEKLFF. CDR3 DNA: TGTGCCACCAGTGATTTTAGGAGGAATAATGAAAAACTGTTTTTT.

The gene calls are TRBV18 and TRBJ2-4, with D possibly being TRBD1 (6 bases). There are 16 residues in the CDR3. V was trimmed by 1 base and J by 0 bases, leaving 10 bases between them. Germline V gene data show CDR1 as KGHSH and CDR2 as LQKENI. Written as DNA, the CDR3 is TGTGCCAGCTCACCACGGCAGGGGATAGCCAAAAACATTCAGTACTTC. Protein: CASSPRQGIAKNIQYF.

This chain connects TRBV7-8 to TRBJ2-7, with 8 bases matching TRBD2. Trimming removed 2 bases from V and 5 bases from J; junction bases left unmatched: 5. Germline CDR1 reads SGHVS; CDR2 reads FQNEAQ. CDR3 size: 14 residues. The CDR3 spells CASSLNGGANEQYF. The DNA of the CDR3 is TGTGCCAGCAGCTTAAACGGGGGGGCGAACGAGCAGTACTTC. The full variable domain, with the rest looked up from reference TRBV7-8 and TRBJ2-7, is GAGVSQSPRYKVAKRGQDVALRCDPISGHVSLFWYQQALGQGPEFLTYFQNEAQLDKSGLPSDRFFAERPEGSVSTLKIQRTQQEDSAVYLCASSLNGGANEQYFGPGTRLTVT.

This clone was detected once. The chain combines TRBV5-1 with TRBJ1-1; TRBD1 matches at 9 bases. The V gene's germline CDR1 is SGHRS and CDR2 YFSETQ. Trimming at V came to 4 bases and at J to 1 base, leaving 2 bases not matched to a gene. This CDR3 is 14 amino acids long. CDR3 sequence (DNA): TGCGCCAGCAGCCAGGACAGGGGGAACACTGAAGCTTTCTTT. This encodes CASSQDRGNTEAFF.